This T cell receptor (beta chain) derives from a study of Ad26.COV2.S vaccination and SARS-CoV-2 variants. Here immunoSEQ multiplex PCR was the method, and the copy in TCRdb shows in-frame clones only, minus some. The sample yields approximately 480,000 clones, around 88% seen once. Treatment in this sample: around 19 received Ad26.COV2.S at low or high dose, single or two shots; 5 received placebo; per-sample allocation not given. On day 63 after the first injection, vaccine and placebo recipients gave samples. Germline V CDR1 and CDR2: MDHEN, SYDVKM. V was clipped by 3 bases and J by 2 bases, with 11 bases between them. The CDR3 totals 15 residues.

The origin of this receptor is a person aged 18 to 65 who received the Ad26.COV2.S COVID-19 vaccine or a placebo. The chain uses TRBV28 and TRBJ2-4; D unclear. The sequences come from peripheral blood, collected in a trial of Ad26.COV2.S vaccine versus placebo. CDR3 sequence: CASSFMGLPKNIQYF. The CDR3 coding sequence is TGTGCCAGCAGTTTTATGGGGTTGCCCAAAAACATTCAGTACTTC. The entire variable domain, with the rest obtained from reference TRBV28 and TRBJ2-4, is as follows: DVKVTQSSRYLVKRTGEKVFLECVQDMDHENMFWYRQDPGLGLRLIYFSYDVKMKEKGDIPEGYSVSREKKERFSLILESASTNQTSMYLCASSFMGLPKNIQYFGAGTRLSVL.